This T cell receptor beta chain comes out of a study of cytomegalovirus exposure and HLA in healthy donors. Study-wide points: A later analysis revealed that TCR association rates differed between HLA loci, peaking at DRB1 and bottoming out at HLA-C. Among TCR beta chains, those listed as cytomegalovirus-associated numbered roughly 150. Most likely, a cluster of highly shared sequence variants arose as a sequencing artifact.

PCR primers comprised 60 Vbeta and 13 Jbeta primers. TCRdb's table, derived via immunoSEQ multiplex PCR, lists solely in-frame clones and lacks some. The table includes 150,000 to 200,000 clones, 85% detected once. The table lists this clone with a count of one. Its cognate antigen is unknown. This clonotype was sampled from a woman between 50 and 59 years old in good health and CMV-seronegative. Sample: PBMCs.

The CDR3 sequence is CASSLAWEGRTGELFF. DNA for the CDR3: TGTGCCAGCAGCTTAGCGTGGGAGGGCCGAACCGGGGAGCTGTTTTTT. The J gene is TRBJ2-2, the V gene TRBV7-2; 7 bases match TRBD2. With V trimmed by 0 bases and J by 5 bases, 6 bases remained unmatched. CDR3 size: 16 residues. CDR1 is SGHTA and CDR2 is FQGNSA in the germline V gene.